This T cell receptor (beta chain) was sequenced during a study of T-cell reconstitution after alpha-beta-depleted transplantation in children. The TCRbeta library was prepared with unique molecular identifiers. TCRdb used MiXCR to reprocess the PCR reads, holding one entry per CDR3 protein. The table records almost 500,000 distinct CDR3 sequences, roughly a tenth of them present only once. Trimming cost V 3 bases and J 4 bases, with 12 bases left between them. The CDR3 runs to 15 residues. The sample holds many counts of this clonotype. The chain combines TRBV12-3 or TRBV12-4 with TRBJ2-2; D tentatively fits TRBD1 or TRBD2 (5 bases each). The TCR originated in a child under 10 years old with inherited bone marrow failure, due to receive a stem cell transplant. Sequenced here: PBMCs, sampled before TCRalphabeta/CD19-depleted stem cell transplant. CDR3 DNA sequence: TGTGCCAGCAGTTTTCCGGGGACGGGCACCGGGGAGCTGTTTTTT. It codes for CASSFPGTGTGELFF.